Given below is one TCR beta chain in context. This entry belongs to a study of blood T cell repertoires in COVID-19. Study-wide background: The United States, Italy and Spain were the sources of the acute and convalescent COVID-19 samples. PBMCs, B-cell-depleted T cells, or T cells were the source of the cDNA or gDNA that made up the material.

Data came from immunoSEQ multiplex PCR; TCRdb stores just in-frame clones and leaves some out. The sample lists 65,000 to 70,000 clones; about four fifths were seen once. V lost 4 bases and J lost 1, with 10 bases in between. The CDR3 spans 13 residues. Germline CDR1 SQVTM, CDR2 ANQGSEA. The clonotype comes from a human donor in a cohort sampled during active COVID-19. Sequenced sample: peripheral blood. This chain links TRBV29-1 with TRBJ2-5, with D unclear. As DNA, the CDR3 is TGCAGCGTTGCATACGAGCCCCAAGAGACCCAGTACTTC. It encodes CSVAYEPQETQYF.